Listed below are T cell receptor beta chains from one sample, sequenced in a study of PD-1 blockade in classical Hodgkin lymphoma. The table came from immunoSEQ multiplex PCR; TCRdb's copy has only in-frame clones and leaves some out. The sample contains around 20,000 clones, roughly 90% of which appear only once. The sample was peripheral blood mononuclear cells (PBMCs), taken before the second cycle of nivolumab. The receptors come from a human donor with classical Hodgkin lymphoma. The CDR3 runs from the conserved cysteine through the conserved F or W. A D gene is named only where the DNA matches it firmly. Clone size is shown for a subset of rows, as once, few, many or a class of expanded clone.

>TRBJ2-7|NA|15|NA|TRBV6-5
TGTGCCAGCAGTTACTTCTCTGCAGGACCGGGGGAGCAGTACTTC
CASSYFSAGPGEQYF
>TRBJ2-5|NA|16|TRBD2|TRBV6-6
TGTGCCAGCAGTCCCCGCGGGGTAGCGGGGGGAGAGACCCAGTACTTC
CASSPRGVAGGETQYF
>TRBJ2-5|NA|14|TRBD1|TRBV5-1
TGCGCCAGCAGCTTGGACAGGGGGCTGGAGACCCAGTACTTC
CASSLDRGLETQYF
>TRBJ1-1|NA|13|TRBD1|TRBV5-5
TGTGCCAGCAGTTCCCAGGGGGGGACTGAAGCTTTCTTT
CASSSQGGTEAFF
>TRBJ2-1|NA|14|NA|TRBV5-1
TGCGCCAGCAGCTTGGGGGGGCCGAACAATGAGCAGTTCTTC
CASSLGGPNNEQFF
>TRBJ2-5|NA|16|TRBD2|TRBV5-1
TGCGCCAGCAGCTTGGGTCTAGCGGGGGTTTCGGAGACCCAGTACTTC
CASSLGLAGVSETQYF
>TRBJ2-3|NA|10|NA|TRBV12-5
TGTGCTAGTGAGTTGGGTACGCAGTATTTT
CASELGTQYF
>TRBJ1-4|NA|15|NA|TRBV5-1
TGCGCCAGCAGCTTGGGGCCAGGACTTAATGAAAAACTGTTTTTT
CASSLGPGLNEKLFF
>TRBJ1-1|NA|15|NA|TRBV19
TGTGCCAGTAGTTCCTGGACAGATTGGAACACTGAAGCTTTCTTT
CASSSWTDWNTEAFF
>TRBJ1-5|once|15|NA|TRBV27
TGTGCCAGCAGTACGAAAGGAGGTAGCAATCAGCCCCAGCATTTT
CASSTKGGSNQPQHF
>TRBJ1-4|NA|16|NA|TRBV5-1
TGCGCCAGCAGCTGGACTACGGTCGGGACTAATGAAAAACTGTTTTTT
CASSWTTVGTNEKLFF
>TRBJ2-7|NA|13|NA|TRBV7-3
TGTGCCAGCAGCCCCCGGGGCGGGGACGAGCAGTACTTC
CASSPRGGDEQYF
>TRBJ2-7|NA|17|TRBD2|TRBV4-1
TGCGCCAGCAGCCAAGGCCTTCTAGCGGGGGGGCCCCCGGAGCAGTACTTC
CASSQGLLAGGPPEQYF
>TRBJ1-2|few|15|NA|TRBV4-2
TGTGCCAGCAGCCAAGATTCCGGCCTTAACTATGGCTACACCTTC
CASSQDSGLNYGYTF
>TRBJ2-3|NA|16|NA|TRBV6-1
TGTGCCAGCAGTGAAAGCCCCCAACGGGCGGTAGATACGCAGTATTTT
CASSESPQRAVDTQYF
>TRBJ2-1|once|13|NA|TRBV5-1
TGCGCCAGCAGCTTGGAATTGAGTGGTGAGCAGTTCTTC
CASSLELSGEQFF
>TRBJ1-3|NA|15|NA|TRBV13
TGTGCCAGCAGTCGTGACATTCTCTCTGGAAACACCATATATTTT
CASSRDILSGNTIYF
>TRBJ2-2|NA|14|NA|TRBV5-1
TGCGCCAGCAGCTTGAGTGGGGGAACCGGGGAGCTGTTTTTT
CASSLSGGTGELFF
>TRBJ1-6|NA|15|NA|TRBV7-9
TGTGCCAGCAACCTACAGGGTCGGAGAAATTCACCCCTCCACTTT
CASNLQGRRNSPLHF
>TRBJ2-2|NA|13|NA|TRBV5-1
TGCGCCAGCAGCTTGTGGTTGACCGGGGAGCTGTTTTTT
CASSLWLTGELFF
>TRBJ2-3|once|17|NA|TRBV14
TGTGCCAGCAGCCAAGGGAGGTCACCACCAGTGGCAGATACGCAGTATTTT
CASSQGRSPPVADTQYF
>TRBJ2-2|NA|17|NA|TRBV5-1
TGCGCCAGCAGCTTAGACGGGGTATTAAGGAACACCGGGGAGCTGTTTTTT
CASSLDGVLRNTGELFF
>TRBJ2-5|NA|17|TRBD2|TRBV5-4
TGTGCCAGCAGGAGGGCGGGGCGCGGGGGGGCCCAGGAGACCCAGTACTTC
CASRRAGRGGAQETQYF
>TRBJ2-7|once|14|NA|TRBV23-1
TGCGCCAGCAGTCAATCTTCTTTATCCTACGAGCAGTACTTC
CASSQSSLSYEQYF
>TRBJ1-6|NA|14|TRBD1|TRBV5-1
TGCGCCAGCAGCTTAGGACAGGGTAATTCACCCCTCCACTTT
CASSLGQGNSPLHF
>TRBJ2-2|NA|12|NA|TRBV6-5
TGTGCCAGCGAAGGTGACACCGGGGAGCTGTTTTTT
CASEGDTGELFF
>TRBJ2-3|NA|15|NA|TRBV7-9
TGTGCCAGCAGCTTAGTTACGGGGACTCGGGATACGCAGTATTTT
CASSLVTGTRDTQYF
>TRBJ1-2|NA|14|NA|TRBV5-1
TGCGCCAGCAGCTTGATGGCCTCGGACTATGGCTACACCTTC
CASSLMASDYGYTF
>TRBJ2-3|NA|16|TRBD2|TRBV7-8
TGTGCCAGCAGCTTCCAGACTAGCGGGGGTTCAGATACGCAGTATTTT
CASSFQTSGGSDTQYF
>TRBJ2-1|NA|15|TRBD2|TRBV5-1
TGCGCCAGCAGCTTTAGCGGGGGGGAGTACAATGAGCAGTTCTTC
CASSFSGGEYNEQFF
>TRBJ2-3|NA|13|NA|TRBV5-1
TGCGCCAGCAGCTCTACTAGCACAGATACGCAGTATTTT
CASSSTSTDTQYF
>TRBJ1-3|NA|16|TRBD1|TRBV5-1
TGCGCCAGCAGCTTATCGCAGGGGGTATCTGGAAACACCATATATTTT
CASSLSQGVSGNTIYF
>TRBJ1-1|NA|17|NA|TRBV7-8
TGTGCCAGCAGCTCGGGGAGGGAGGGGATCTCGAACACTGAAGCTTTCTTT
CASSSGREGISNTEAFF
>TRBJ1-2|NA|14|TRBD1|TRBV6-6
TGTGCCAGCAGGACCGGGACAGGGGGTGATGGCTACACCTTC
CASRTGTGGDGYTF
>TRBJ1-2|NA|13|NA|TRBV6-6
TGTGCCAGCAGATCAGACAGCCCGCTTTACTACACCTTC
CASRSDSPLYYTF
>TRBJ1-1|NA|16|TRBD1|TRBV18
TGTGCCAGCTCAAGCACTATGGGGACAGGGGACACTGAAGCTTTCTTT
CASSSTMGTGDTEAFF
>TRBJ2-2|NA|13|NA|TRBV27
TGTGCCAGCAGTTTTCGGGTCACCGGGGAGCTGTTTTTT
CASSFRVTGELFF
>TRBJ2-7|NA|20|NA|TRBV21-1
TGTGCCAGCAGCAAACAAAAGGGAGACCGCCCCTCGAAGGGGTTAAACGAGCAGTACTTC
CASSKQKGDRPSKGLNEQYF
>TRBJ1-6|NA|12|NA|TRBV6-4
TGTGCCAGCAGTCCGCCTCGGTCACCCCTCCACTTT
CASSPPRSPLHF
>TRBJ2-5|NA|15|TRBD2|TRBV5-1
TGCGCCAGCAGCGGTACGGGACTAGCGAAAGAGACCCAGTACTTC
CASSGTGLAKETQYF
>TRBJ1-3|once|14|NA|TRBV7-8
TGTGCCAGCAGCTTAGTGAGCTCTGGAAACACCATATATTTT
CASSLVSSGNTIYF
>TRBJ2-1|NA|15|TRBD2|TRBV5-4
TGTGCCAGCAGCTTTAGCGGGGGCCCCTACAATGAGCAGTTCTTC
CASSFSGGPYNEQFF
>TRBJ2-7|NA|15|NA|TRBV9
TGTGCCAGCAGCGTTAGTCCGACAGAGGCCTACGAGCAGTACTTC
CASSVSPTEAYEQYF